This T cell receptor beta chain was obtained from a study of CD8+ T cells in alopecia areata. Extracted RNA was reverse transcribed, and the resulting cDNA served as sequencing template. Repertoires were generated with immunoSEQ multiplex PCR, while TCRdb's copy carries only in-frame clones and drops some. Altogether some 150,000 clones are present, 62% being singletons, with the ten largest covering just over 35%. Regarding this clone: What it binds is not known.

CDR1 is MGHRA and CDR2 is YSYEKL in the germline V gene. The CDR3 is 15 amino acids. V shed 2 bases, J shed 4 bases, and the junction held 3 bases outside the gene matches. Notes on the study in general: Patients displayed less clarity in TCR sharing than mice, a finding possibly related to HLA. Normal scalp showed lower clonality than lesional scalp, especially alopecia totalis/universalis.

The J gene is TRBJ2-3, the V gene TRBV4-1, with TRBD2 matching over 10 bases. The receptor's source is a human donor in good health. Sequenced material: CD8+ T cells sorted from blood. CDR3 amino acids: CASSQRAGGSDTQYF. The DNA for the CDR3 is TGCGCCAGCAGCCAACGAGCGGGAGGGTCAGATACGCAGTATTTT.